Listed here are 16 T cell receptor beta chains from one sample, sequenced in a study of regulatory T cells in long-lasting Graves disease. Time point here: newly diagnosed GD, antithyroid drugs for less than 3 months. RNA from PBMCs was the source of the TCR library. Construction of TCR beta libraries relied on iRepertoire HTBI primers and on Arm-PCR targeting CDR3 regions. MiXCR was run by TCRdb on the multiplex PCR reads, yielding one entry per CDR3 protein. The sample yields about 460,000 distinct CDR3 sequences, about 15% seen once. These same records also appear under a second study, on T cells in Graves' hyperthyroidism and ophthalmopathy.

Sequenced material: peripheral blood mononuclear cells (PBMCs), taken at new diagnosis, from a patient treated with antithyroid drugs. These receptors came from a woman between 45 and 65 years old with Graves disease.

This clonotype was seen only a few times. The chain combines TRBV6-2 or TRBV6-3 with TRBJ2-1, with 8 bases fitting TRBD1. There are 16 residues in the CDR3. J lost 12 bases, V lost 5 bases, and 18 bases had no gene match. Germline V gene sequence: CDR1 MNHEY, CDR2 SVGEGT. The CDR3 is CASSDYRTGLDVVQFF. The CDR3 nucleotides read TGTGCCAGCAGTGATTACAGGACAGGGCTTGATGTCGTGCAGTTCTTC.

This clonotype occurred many times. The chain links TRBV28 to TRBJ2-2; TRBD2 agrees at 12 bases. Trimming took 3 bases from V and 7 from J; bases not matched to a gene: 9. The CDR3 extends over 17 amino acids. Germline values: CDR1 MDHEN, CDR2 SYDVKM. The CDR3, as DNA: TGTGCCAGCAGTTTCCACAACCTAGCGGGAGGGCTCGGGGAGCTGTTTTTT. Protein: CASSFHNLAGGLGELFF.

A few counts support this clonotype. This chain joins TRBV19 and TRBJ2-7; a weak D match, TRBD2 (5 bases). The CDR3 is made up of 15 amino acids. Germline-derived CDR1 and CDR2 are LNHDA and SQIVND (reference sequence). V lost 4 bases and J 1 base, leaving 14 bases between the germline ends. The CDR3 here is CASSTWAGGSYEQYF. The CDR3 bases are TGTGCCAGTAGTACCTGGGCAGGAGGATCCTACGAGCAGTACTTC.

V is TRBV6-2 or TRBV6-3 and J is TRBJ1-1, with 7 nucleotides matching TRBD1. The better agreement between TRBJ2-3 and the DNA end casts doubt on the J call. This CDR3 is built from 14 residues. Germline CDR1 MNHEY, CDR2 SVGEGT. CDR3 protein: CASRPTGLAGTQYF. DNA for the CDR3: TGTGCCAGCCGACCGACAGGGTTGGCGGGTACGCAGTATTTT.

This clonotype was detected ten times or more. The rearrangement joins TRBV24-1 to TRBJ2-5, with D perhaps being TRBD1 or TRBD2 (5 bases each). The CDR3 totals 18 residues. Germline values: CDR1 KGHDR, CDR2 SFDVKD. The V gene lost 2 bases and the J gene lost 4 bases, with 22 bases spanning the gap. CDR3 region: CATSDWGTQSPTGETQYF. CDR3 coding DNA: TGTGCCACCAGTGATTGGGGGACCCAGTCCCCCACCGGAGAGACCCAGTACTTC.

This clonotype was recorded at least ten times. The chain combines TRBV12-3 or TRBV12-4 with TRBJ1-1; D is possibly TRBD1 (5 bases). The V end was cut by 2 bases, the J end by 5 bases, with 9 bases between. The CDR3 spans 13 residues. The CDR3, as DNA: TGTGCCAGCAGTTTAATCGGGGGGACTGAAGCTTTCTTT. Translating it yields CASSLIGGTEAFF.

V is TRBV29-1 and J is TRBJ1-2; D remains ambiguous. CDR1 SQVTM and CDR2 ANQGSEA come from the germline V gene. V lost 6 bases and J lost 3, with 20 bases in between. The CDR3 is 15 amino acids. The CDR3 DNA follows: TGCAGCGTCGGAAGGACTCCTAGCTCTCACTATGGCTACACCTTC. It is translated as CSVGRTPSSHYGYTF.

The rearrangement uses TRBV19 and TRBJ1-5; no clear D gene. Trimming removed 3 bases at V and 7 bases at J, with 13 bases between. The CDR3 loop spans 14 amino acids. Germline V gene sequence: CDR1 LNHDA, CDR2 SQIVND (reference sequence). The CDR3 region is CASSIEPRSQPQHF. The CDR3 nucleotides are TGTGCCAGTAGTATTGAGCCCCGAAGCCAGCCCCAGCATTTT.

This clonotype was seen only a few times. The CDR3 is CASSYSIGTRTPPLHF. The DNA of the CDR3 is TGTGCCAGCAGTTACTCGATCGGGACGAGGACACCACCCCTCCACTTT. V and J are TRBV6-5 and TRBJ1-6; D is possibly TRBD1 (5 bases). Between the trimmed V and J ends, which lost 0 bases and 11 bases, there was a span of 17 bases. Germline-derived CDR1 and CDR2 are MNHEY and SVGAGI. The CDR3 runs to 16 residues.

This clonotype was seen ten or more times. The chain couples TRBV18 to TRBJ2-7, with a possible D match to TRBD1 (5 bases). Germline values: CDR1 KGHSH, CDR2 LQKENI. The V gene lost 2 bases and the J gene lost 0 bases, with 11 bases spanning the gap. CDR3 length equals 15 residues. The CDR3 DNA sequence: TGTGCCAGCTCACCAGCACAGGATAGCTCCTACGAGCAGTACTTC. Its translation: CASSPAQDSSYEQYF. The full variable domain, with the rest looked up from reference TRBV18 and TRBJ2-7, is NAGVMQNPRHLVRRRGQEARLRCSPMKGHSHVYWYRQLPEEGLKFMVYLQKENIIDESGMPKERFSAEFPKEGPSILRIQQVVRGDSAAYFCASSPAQDSSYEQYFGPGTRLTVT.

The chain uses TRBV18 and TRBJ2-3; TRBD2 matches at 10 bases. V was pared by 3 bases and J by 4 bases, with 10 bases of the junction left unmatched. Germline loops: CDR1 KGHSH, CDR2 LQKENI. The CDR3 totals 17 residues. Written as DNA, the CDR3 is TGTGCCAGCTCACCCCTCCCCCCTAGCGGGAGTTCAGATACGCAGTATTTT. This sequence encodes CASSPLPPSGSSDTQYF.

As for this clonotype: A much larger clone is a single base away; this may be a read error. V usage is TRBV6-5 and J usage is TRBJ1-1; D remains ambiguous. The CDR3 covers 16 residues. Germline V gives CDR1 MNHEY, CDR2 SVGAGI. The CDR3 DNA reads TGTGCCAGCAGTCACTCGTGGGCCGTAAGGACCACTGAAGCTTTCTTT. This translates into CASSHSWAVRTTEAFF.

This clonotype appeared many times. The chain has TRBV7-9 and TRBJ2-1; 8 nucleotides line up with TRBD2. This CDR3 spans 15 amino acids. V trimming: 2 bases; J trimming: 5 bases; junction bases outside the gene matches: 5. The germline gives CDR1 SEHNR, CDR2 FQNEAQ (reference sequence). CDR3 protein: CASSLHGLANNEQFF. CDR3 nucleotide sequence: TGTGCCAGCAGCTTACACGGACTAGCAAACAATGAGCAGTTCTTC. Combining the CDR3 with reference TRBV7-9 and TRBJ2-1 gives the whole variable domain DTGVSQNPRHKITKRGQNVTFRCDPISEHNRLYWYRQTLGQGPEFLTYFQNEAQLEKSRLLSDRFSAERPKGSFSTLEIQRTEQGDSAMYLCASSLHGLANNEQFFGPGTRLTVL.

This clonotype showed up many times. CDR3 loop: CASSLGHFPNTEAFF. Written as DNA, the CDR3 is TGTGCCAGCAGTTTGGGCCACTTCCCTAACACTGAAGCTTTCTTT. The V call is TRBV27, the J call TRBJ1-1; no clear D gene. The V and J ends lost 3 bases and 2 bases respectively, with 13 bases between them. From germline, CDR1 is MNHEY and CDR2 SMNVEV (reference sequence). This CDR3 spans 15 amino acids.

This clonotype was detected many times. The V and J genes are TRBV16 and TRBJ1-4; D is possibly TRBD1 (5 bases). V was pared by 3 bases and J by 8 bases, with 10 bases between. Germline-derived CDR1 and CDR2 are KGHSY and FQNENV. The CDR3 extends over 13 amino acids. CDR3 region: CASSQQNREKLFF. Written as DNA, the CDR3 is TGTGCCAGCAGCCAGCAGAACAGGGAAAAACTGTTTTTT.

This clonotype appeared many times. The rearrangement uses TRBV7-6 and TRBJ1-1, with D unclear. The V gene lost 3 bases and the J gene lost 2 bases, with 4 bases spanning the gap. Per germline, CDR1 SGHVS and CDR2 FNYEAQ. This CDR3 spans 12 amino acids. The CDR3 sequence: CASSLDNTEAFF. The CDR3 nucleotides are TGTGCCAGCAGCTTGGACAACACTGAAGCTTTCTTT.